The 23 T cell receptor beta chains below were found in one sample sequenced in a study of shared clonotypes between healthy human individuals. Clones were sequenced by immunoSEQ multiplex PCR, and TCRdb holds only the in-frame ones, with some missing. The sample lists about 1.5 million clones, nearly 99% occurring once. Sample: naive CD4+ T cells sorted from blood. Subset noted: CD45RA+ positively selected. The receptor source for this set is a man aged 25 to 40 in good health.

The CDR3 reads CASSPTGGTDTQYF. As DNA, the CDR3 is TGTGCCAGCAGCCCCACAGGAGGCACAGATACGCAGTATTTT. V is TRBV7-8 and J is TRBJ2-3; a weak D match, TRBD1 (5 bases). The ends were cut back, 5 bases at V and 1 base at J, with 10 bases in the middle. CDR3 length: 14 amino acids. CDR1 is SGHVS, CDR2 FQNEAQ, per germline.

This sequence joins TRBV5-1 and TRBJ1-2; 7 nucleotides align to TRBD1. The CDR3 runs to 14 residues. With 4 bases clipped from V and 7 bases from J, the junction kept 10 bases outside the gene matches. Germline V gene data show CDR1 as SGHRS and CDR2 as YFSETQ. CDR3 loop: CASSPREGAVGYTF. The CDR3 nucleotides are TGCGCCAGCAGCCCCCGGGAGGGGGCTGTTGGCTACACCTTC.

The chain carries TRBV7-8 and TRBJ2-5; 8 bases are shared with TRBD2. This CDR3 region has 14 residues. The junction had 2 bases not matched to a gene; V was cut back by 3 bases and J by 2 bases. Per the germline V gene, CDR1 is SGHVS and CDR2 is FQNEAQ. DNA for the CDR3: TGTGCCAGCAGCTTCCTAGCGGGTCAAGAGACCCAGTACTTC. It encodes CASSFLAGQETQYF.

This chain links TRBV10-3 with TRBJ1-1; no definite D call. V gave up 7 bases and J gave up 2 bases, with 8 bases separating them. CDR1 ENHRY and CDR2 SYGVKD come from the germline V gene. CDR3 length: 12 residues. The CDR3 protein is CAIKDGNTEAFF. In DNA form, the CDR3 reads TGTGCCATCAAAGACGGCAACACTGAAGCTTTCTTT.

The chain is built from TRBV7-9 and TRBJ1-2; D not certain. The CDR3 runs 13 residues. Germline values: CDR1 SEHNR, CDR2 FQNEAQ (reference sequence). V was clipped by 5 bases and J by 1 base, with 8 bases between them. CDR3 coding DNA: TGTGCCAGCAGCGTACTAATTAACTATGGCTACACCTTC. Its translation is CASSVLINYGYTF.

The chain has TRBV7-8 and TRBJ2-3; 14 bases are shared with TRBD2. The CDR3 length is 16 residues. Germline V gives CDR1 SGHVS, CDR2 FQNEAQ. The V segment lost 5 bases and the J segment 5 bases; nucleotides outside the gene matches: 6. The CDR3 DNA reads TGTGCCAGCAGCCGACTAGCGGGAGGGTATGAAGATACGCAGTATTTT. This gives the protein CASSRLAGGYEDTQYF.

The CDR3, as DNA: TGTGCCAGCAGGAGTAGCGGCGGCTCCTACGAGCAGTACTTC. This translates into CASRSSGGSYEQYF. This rearrangement joins TRBV6-5 to TRBJ2-5, with a weak D call TRBD2 (6 bases). TRBJ2-7 explains the end of the DNA better; the J call may be wrong. Germline loops: CDR1 MNHEY, CDR2 SVGAGI. The CDR3 runs 14 residues.

The rearrangement joins TRBV5-6 to TRBJ1-3; 8 nucleotides align to TRBD1. The CDR3 consists of 15 residues. Germline V lookup: CDR1 SGHDT, CDR2 YYEEEE. The V and J ends lost 4 bases and 7 bases, in that order; junction bases with no gene match: 10. CDR3: CASSQPGTGLNTIYF. The CDR3 DNA reads as TGTGCCAGCAGCCAACCCGGGACAGGACTCAACACCATATATTTT. The full variable domain, in which reference TRBV5-6 and TRBJ1-3 provide the parts outside the CDR3, is DAGVTQSPTHLIKTRGQQVTLRCSPKSGHDTVSWYQQALGQGPQFIFQYYEEEERQRGNFPDRFSGHQFPNYSSELNVNALLLGDSALYLCASSQPGTGLNTIYFGEGSWLTVV.

In DNA form, the CDR3 reads TGTGCCAGCAGCCAGCCTAAAGCGGACAATGAGCAGTTCTTC. Its protein is CASSQPKADNEQFF. The chain couples TRBV7-9 to TRBJ2-1; D perhaps matches TRBD2 (5 bases). Deletions cut 5 bases from V and 5 bases from J, with 13 bases between. This CDR3 is built from 14 residues. Germline V gene sequence: CDR1 SEHNR, CDR2 FQNEAQ (reference sequence).

This chain uses TRBV5-1 with TRBJ2-2; 7 positions agree with TRBD2. V lost 6 bases to trimming and J lost 5 bases; unmatched junction nucleotides: 16. CDR1 SGHRS and CDR2 YFSETQ come from the germline V gene. This CDR3 is built from 17 residues. The CDR3 DNA reads as TGCGCCAGCAAAGATAGCGGGCCACTCCCGGGAACCGGGGAGCTGTTTTTT. It translates to CASKDSGPLPGTGELFF.

V and J are TRBV9 and TRBJ2-7; 9 bases are shared with TRBD1. The CDR3 sequence is 15 residues long. V shed 3 bases, J shed 1 base, and the junction held 5 bases outside the gene matches. Looked up from germline, CDR1 is SGDLS and CDR2 is YYNGEE. This CDR3 reads CASSEGQGNSYEQYF. CDR3 coding DNA: TGTGCCAGCAGCGAAGGACAGGGGAATTCCTACGAGCAGTACTTC.

The CDR3 sequence is CASSRGVSYEQYF. The DNA for the CDR3 is TGTGCCAGCAGTCGCGGGGTATCCTACGAGCAGTACTTC. The chain has TRBV27 and TRBJ2-7; possibly TRBD2 for D (6 bases). Germline V gives CDR1 MNHEY, CDR2 SMNVEV (reference sequence). The length of the CDR3 is 13 residues. The V and J ends lost 5 bases and 1 base respectively, with 9 bases between them.

On this clone itself: Distinct nucleotide sequences in the sample also encode this CDR3. This chain links TRBV6-5 with TRBJ1-2; D unclear. Per germline, CDR1 MNHEY and CDR2 SVGAGI. V was cut by 0 bases and J by 3 bases, with 8 bases left in between. The CDR3 consists of 14 residues. The CDR3 region has the DNA TGTGCCAGCAGTTACTCAGGCAGAGACTATGGCTACACCTTC. Its protein is CASSYSGRDYGYTF.

The chain's CDR3 is CASSLDGGRVTGELFF. CDR3 nucleotides: TGTGCCAGCAGCTTAGATGGGGGGCGCGTCACCGGGGAGCTGTTTTTT. V usage is TRBV11-3 and J usage is TRBJ2-2; the D gene could be TRBD1 or TRBD2 (6 bases each). From germline, CDR1 is SGHNT and CDR2 YENEEA. This CDR3 spans 16 amino acids. V was trimmed by 0 bases and J by 4 bases, leaving 12 bases between them.

This clone appeared once. This chain links TRBV28 with TRBJ2-7, with D hard to call. The V end was cut by 5 bases, the J end by 3 bases, with 17 bases between. This CDR3 has 15 amino acids. The germline gives CDR1 MDHEN, CDR2 SYDVKM. Here the CDR3 DNA reads TGTGCCAGCAGTATCGAGACATTTCTCAACTACGAGCAGTACTTC. Protein: CASSIETFLNYEQYF.

A note on this clone: A read error may produce the germline difference seen at one junction end. The V call is TRBV6-1, the J call TRBJ1-3; 9 nucleotides line up with TRBD1. This CDR3 region has 13 residues. The germline gives CDR1 MNHNS, CDR2 SASEGT. The CDR3 protein is CASRETGGSTIYF. The CDR3 nucleotides are TGTGCCAGCAGAGAGACAGGGGGAAGCACCATATATTTT.

J is TRBJ2-6 and V is TRBV30; 12 bases agree with TRBD1. The CDR3 runs 15 residues. V dropped 5 bases and J dropped 4; count of bases not matched to a gene: 3. CDR1 is GTSNPN and CDR2 is SVGIG in the germline V gene (reference sequence). CDR3 nucleotides: TGTGCCTGGGGGACAGGGGGCGCCGGGGCCAACGTCCTGACTTTC. Its translation: CAWGTGGAGANVLTF.

The chain is built from TRBV6-5 and TRBJ2-2, with 10 bases lining up with TRBD2. Germline V gene sequence: CDR1 MNHEY, CDR2 SVGAGI. The CDR3 has 16 residues. V gave up 2 bases and J gave up 7 bases; unmatched junction bases: 7. DNA for the CDR3: TGTGCCAGCAGTTACGGGGGACTAGCGCTCGGCGGGGAGCTGTTTTTT. Protein sequence: CASSYGGLALGGELFF.

V usage is TRBV11-2 and J usage is TRBJ2-1; 9 bases are shared with TRBD1. Germline CDR1 reads SGHAT; CDR2 reads FQNNGV. V was pared by 6 bases and J by 3 bases, with 9 bases of the junction left unmatched. CDR3 length equals 16 residues. The CDR3 loop reads CASRTIQGANYNEQFF. The DNA of the CDR3 is TGTGCCAGCAGGACCATACAGGGGGCGAACTACAATGAGCAGTTCTTC.

The V and J genes are TRBV10-2 and TRBJ2-2, with 15 nucleotides matching TRBD2. CDR3 size: 16 residues. Per the germline V gene, CDR1 is WSHSY and CDR2 is SAAADI. With 6 bases clipped from V and 5 bases from J, the junction kept 4 bases outside the gene matches. The CDR3 DNA is TGCGCCAGCAGAGGACTAGCGGGAGGGGGGACCGGGGAGCTGTTTTTT. Its translation is CASRGLAGGGTGELFF.

The V gene is TRBV9, the J gene TRBJ2-4; 7 bases line up with TRBD2. Per germline, CDR1 SGDLS and CDR2 YYNGEE. Germline trimming cut 1 base from V and 2 bases from J; bases unmatched to any gene: 15. The CDR3 sequence is 19 residues long. The chain's CDR3 is CASSVNPLGGEGTKNIQYF. CDR3 nucleotides: TGTGCCAGCAGCGTAAACCCCCTAGGTGGGGAGGGGACCAAAAACATTCAGTACTTC.

This clone is a singleton in its sample. The identical CDR3 is also encoded by other nucleotide sequences in the sample. The chain couples TRBV5-1 to TRBJ1-1; D may be TRBD1 (5 bases). The CDR3 contains 12 residues. Germline V gives CDR1 SGHRS, CDR2 YFSETQ. Trimming took 3 bases from V and 4 from J, leaving 7 bases between them. The CDR3 coding sequence is TGCGCCAGCAGCTCGCAGGGCACTGAAGCTTTCTTT. Translated, it gives CASSSQGTEAFF.

J is TRBJ2-1 and V is TRBV7-8; D is perhaps TRBD1 (5 bases). Trimming removed 1 base at V and 3 bases at J, with 22 bases between. Germline CDR1 and CDR2: SGHVS and FQNEAQ. This CDR3 is 19 amino acids long. The CDR3 loop reads CASSLVVVGVTVHYNEQFF. For the CDR3, the DNA is TGTGCCAGCAGCTTAGTGGTTGTAGGGGTCACAGTGCACTACAATGAGCAGTTCTTC.